This T cell receptor (beta chain) was profiled in a study of T-cell memory formation after mild COVID-19. TCR alpha and TCR beta cDNA libraries with sample barcodes and UMIs came from 5'RACE using constant-segment primers. One entry per CDR3 protein results from TCRdb running MiXCR on the 5' RACE reads. Of about 200,000 distinct CDR3 sequences detected, roughly 10% appear once; the ten largest clones hold approximately 3.3%. The CDR3 length is 13 residues. Deletions cut 5 bases from V and 1 base from J, with 10 bases between. In germline, CDR1 is SGHDT, CDR2 YYEEEE. Source material: PBMCs or a T cell subset sorted from them (not recorded which). The chain recombines TRBV5-6 with TRBJ2-7; weak D call: TRBD1 (6 bases). The TCR was taken from a man aged 18 to 35 who had mild COVID-19 (a few samples of this study predate the infection). Cell type and time point are not known. CDR3 protein: CASRHRVSYEQYF. Here the CDR3 DNA reads TGTGCCAGCAGACACAGGGTATCCTACGAGCAGTACTTC.